This T cell receptor (beta chain) emerged from a study of T cells in Graves' hyperthyroidism and ophthalmopathy. Each 10 ml fresh peripheral blood draw supplied the PBMCs. Germline CDR1 is SGHDN and CDR2 is FVKESK. The CDR3 totals 15 residues. V was trimmed by 1 base and J by 2 bases, leaving 12 bases between them. The TCR beta CDR3 regions underwent amplification using RNA transcripts as the source. The study used the HTBI primer set for a first-round RT-PCR of the TCR CDR3. TCRdb passed the multiplex PCR reads through MiXCR, listing each CDR3 protein once. Of some 500,000 distinct CDR3 sequences detected, under 15% appear once; the ten largest clones hold less than 20%. This clonotype has a handful of counts. Antigen unknown. Whole-study results and caveats: Most thyroid-expanded clonotypes above 0.001 were also found in blood.

The TCR originated in a woman younger than 35 with Graves' hyperthyroidism. The V and J genes are TRBV14 and TRBJ2-7; tentative D call: TRBD1 (5 bases). The sequencing sample was made of blood. The chain's CDR3 is CASSQAGLGAYEQYF. The CDR3 coding sequence is TGTGCCAGCAGCCAAGCAGGTCTAGGGGCCTACGAGCAGTACTTC.